One sample yielded the 25 T cell receptor beta chains listed below, sequenced in a study of cytomegalovirus exposure and HLA in healthy donors. Amplification used 60 Vbeta primers and 13 Jbeta primers. Profiled with immunoSEQ multiplex PCR; TCRdb holds only in-frame clones, not every one. There are about 200,000 clones in the sample; around 80% occur only once, and about 1.7% lies in the top ten. Sequenced sample: PBMCs. The origin of the receptors is a man between 40 and 49 years old in good health and CMV-seropositive.

The J gene is TRBJ2-7, the V gene TRBV6-5, with TRBD1 matching over 9 bases. With 5 bases clipped from V and 3 bases from J, the junction kept 2 bases outside the gene matches. Germline V gene data show CDR1 as MNHEY and CDR2 as SVGAGI. The CDR3 spans 13 residues. The CDR3 sequence is CASSGDRDYEQYF. Here the CDR3 DNA reads TGTGCCAGCAGTGGGGACAGGGACTACGAGCAGTACTTC.

The V and J genes are TRBV6-6 and TRBJ1-5, with TRBD1 as a possible D gene (5 bases). V was cut by 7 bases and J by 0 bases, with 13 bases left in between. Germline V gives CDR1 MNHNY, CDR2 SVGAGI (reference sequence). This CDR3 spans 15 amino acids. CDR3 sequence: CASTYGGNSNQPQHF. The CDR3, as DNA: TGTGCCAGCACCTACGGGGGGAATAGCAATCAGCCCCAGCATTTT.

The chain has TRBV5-1 and TRBJ2-5; D is possibly TRBD1 (5 bases). Germline CDR1 reads SGHRS; CDR2 reads YFSETQ. The CDR3 covers 14 residues. The V and J ends lost 2 bases and 0 bases respectively, with 8 bases between them. The CDR3 nucleotides are TGCGCCAGCAGCTTAGGACATAACCAAGAGACCCAGTACTTC. Protein: CASSLGHNQETQYF.

This CDR3 is CASSLGVAQSNTGELFF. Written as DNA, the CDR3 is TGTGCCAGCAGCTTAGGGGTAGCGCAATCGAACACCGGGGAGCTGTTTTTT. J is TRBJ2-2 and V is TRBV7-9; D might be TRBD2 (5 bases). The V gene's germline CDR1 is SEHNR and CDR2 FQNEAQ (reference sequence). Trimming pared 1 base from V and 0 bases from J, leaving 12 bases between. The CDR3 has 17 amino acids.

J is TRBJ2-7 and V is TRBV28, with D hard to call. This CDR3 has 14 amino acids. Trimming cost V 7 bases and J 4 bases, with 17 bases left between them. Per germline, CDR1 MDHEN and CDR2 SYDVKM. The DNA for the CDR3 is TGTGCCAGCACTAGTAGTTTTATCGGGTACGAGCAGTACTTC. Encoded protein: CASTSSFIGYEQYF.

The CDR3 DNA sequence: TGTGCCAGCAGTTTAGTGGGGCTAGCGGGAGTCTGGGAGCAGTTCTTC. The encoded protein is CASSLVGLAGVWEQFF. The J gene is TRBJ2-1, the V gene TRBV27, with 10 bases that match TRBD2. V was pared by 2 bases and J by 10 bases, with 11 bases of the junction left unmatched. This CDR3 region has 16 residues. The germline gives CDR1 MNHEY, CDR2 SMNVEV (reference sequence).

The V call is TRBV19, the J call TRBJ1-4; TRBD1 matches at 11 bases. The trim removed 8 bases at V and 6 bases at J, leaving 8 bases unmatched. The germline CDR1 and CDR2 sequences are LNHDA and SQIVND (reference sequence). The CDR3 is 15 amino acids. The CDR3 DNA sequence: TGTGCCAGTTCAGATCCGGGACAGGGGGATGAAAAACTGTTTTTT. This sequence encodes CASSDPGQGDEKLFF.

This chain uses TRBV11-2 with TRBJ1-1; no reliable D call. Germline CDR1 SGHAT, CDR2 FQNNGV. Trimming pared 2 bases from V and 1 base from J, leaving 2 bases between. The CDR3 loop spans 12 amino acids. CDR3 in DNA: TGTGCCAGCAGCTTACAGAACACTGAAGCTTTCTTT. Residues: CASSLQNTEAFF.

The chain employs TRBV27 and TRBJ2-3; tentatively, D is TRBD2 (6 bases). CDR3 length equals 13 residues. CDR1 MNHEY and CDR2 SMNVEV come from the germline V gene (reference sequence). Between the trimmed V and J ends, which lost 6 bases and 8 bases, there was a span of 15 bases. CDR3 sequence: CASRGGTEGTQYF. DNA for the CDR3: TGTGCCAGCAGGGGGGGTACCGAGGGTACGCAGTATTTT.

The V and J genes are TRBV5-6 and TRBJ2-1; tentatively, D is TRBD2 (5 bases). The V gene lost 0 bases and the J gene lost 8 bases, with 9 bases spanning the gap. This CDR3 spans 13 amino acids. The germline CDR1 and CDR2 sequences are SGHDT and YYEEEE. CDR3 DNA sequence: TGTGCCAGCAGCTTGGTATCGAGGGATGAGCAGTTCTTC. Protein: CASSLVSRDEQFF.

J is TRBJ1-5 and V is TRBV21-1; the table assigns TRBD1, which was not confirmed against the DNA. TRBV21-1 is tagged as a pseudogene. The length of the CDR3 is 17 residues. Written as DNA, the CDR3 is TGTGCCAGCAGCCCCGATCAGGCGACAGACTTTAATCAGCCCCAGCATTTT. Amino acid sequence: CASSPDQATDFNQPQHF.

The J gene is TRBJ1-1, the V gene TRBV28; D perhaps matches TRBD1 (5 bases). This CDR3 contains 12 residues. Looked up from germline, CDR1 is MDHEN and CDR2 is SYDVKM. V shed 3 bases and J shed 11 bases, with 13 bases lying between them. The CDR3 DNA is TGTGCCAGCAGTTTTAGGCGGGGGGGGGCTTTCTTT. Translating gives CASSFRRGGAFF.

As regards this clone: The same CDR3 arises from other DNA sequences in this sample as well. V usage is TRBV23-1 and J usage is TRBJ2-1, with 8 positions matching TRBD1. TRBV23-1 is flagged as an ORF with uncertain function. With 0 bases clipped from V and 5 bases from J, the junction kept 12 bases outside the gene matches. The CDR3 has 18 amino acids. In DNA, the CDR3 is TGCGCCAGCAGTCAATCGGGGGGTGGGACAGGTTTTGACAATGAGCAGTTCTTC. This sequence encodes CASSQSGGGTGFDNEQFF.

The V and J genes are TRBV6-5 and TRBJ1-1, with D unresolved. Germline V CDR1 and CDR2: MNHEY, SVGAGI. This CDR3 comprises 14 residues. The germline V and J ends were trimmed by 5 bases and 0 bases, with 10 bases remaining between them. CDR3 protein: CASSLDGVNTEAFF. In DNA form, the CDR3 reads TGTGCCAGCAGTCTTGACGGGGTGAACACTGAAGCTTTCTTT.

This CDR3 reads CASSGPRGAGTGELFF. CDR3 sequence (DNA): TGCGCCAGCAGCGGACCCAGGGGGGCGGGAACCGGGGAGCTGTTTTTT. The rearrangement joins TRBV4-1 to TRBJ2-2, with D maybe TRBD1 (7 bases). CDR3 size: 16 residues. The V gene's germline CDR1 is MGHRA and CDR2 YSYEKL. The V gene lost 5 bases and the J gene lost 5 bases, with 18 bases spanning the gap.

This clone came up once. V is TRBV11-2 and J is TRBJ2-7; 7 nucleotides match TRBD1. In germline, CDR1 is SGHAT, CDR2 FQNNGV. The CDR3 runs to 15 residues. V gave up 5 bases and J gave up 3 bases; unmatched junction bases: 10. CDR3 nucleotide sequence: TGTGCCAGCAGCCGCACCGTGGACAGGTTCTACGAGCAGTACTTC. Translation: CASSRTVDRFYEQYF.

This rearrangement joins TRBV5-1 to TRBJ1-1, with 7 bases aligning to TRBD1. Germline V gene lookup returns CDR1 SGHRS and CDR2 YFSETQ. The CDR3 totals 16 residues. The trim removed 4 bases at V and 3 bases at J, leaving 12 bases unmatched. As DNA, the CDR3 is TGCGCCAGCAGCCGAACAGGGGAAAGGTGGGACACTGAAGCTTTCTTT. Translation: CASSRTGERWDTEAFF. The full variable domain, in which reference TRBV5-1 and TRBJ1-1 provide the parts outside the CDR3, is KAGVTQTPRYLIKTRGQQVTLSCSPISGHRSVSWYQQTPGQGLQFLFEYFSETQRNKGNFPGRFSGRQFSNSRSEMNVSTLELGDSALYLCASSRTGERWDTEAFFGQGTRLTVV.

The rearrangement joins TRBV9 to TRBJ2-3; TRBD2 matches 7 bases. In germline, CDR1 is SGDLS, CDR2 YYNGEE. Losses at the gene ends were 0 bases for V and 2 bases for J; bases not matched to a gene: 6. The length of the CDR3 is 16 residues. The CDR3, as DNA: TGTGCCAGCAGCGTAGACGGGAGGTCCTTCACAGATACGCAGTATTTT. Translated: CASSVDGRSFTDTQYF.

V is TRBV5-4 and J is TRBJ2-3; 8 nucleotides match TRBD2. The germline V gene encodes CDR1 SGHNT and CDR2 YYREEE (reference sequence). J lost 4 bases, V lost 4 bases, and 8 bases had no gene match. The CDR3 runs to 15 residues. The CDR3 loop reads CASSPTAGVADTQYF. Written as DNA, the CDR3 is TGTGCCAGCAGCCCAACAGCGGGAGTGGCAGATACGCAGTATTTT.

The genes are TRBV6-5 and TRBJ1-2, with D perhaps matching TRBD1 (6 bases). The CDR3 sequence is 14 residues long. Germline V gene sequence: CDR1 MNHEY, CDR2 SVGAGI. V was pared by 8 bases and J by 5 bases, with 18 bases between. CDR3 in DNA: TGTGCCAGCGGGCCCCTCAGGGGCGATTATGGCTACACCTTC. Translating gives CASGPLRGDYGYTF.

Here the CDR3 DNA reads TGTGCCAGCAGCTTTTTAGGCGGGAGCCGCTCCTACAATGAGCAGTTCTTC. Translated, it gives CASSFLGGSRSYNEQFF. This rearrangement joins TRBV11-2 to TRBJ2-1, with TRBD2 identical over 7 bases. Germline CDR1 is SGHAT and CDR2 is FQNNGV. CDR3 length equals 17 residues. V was clipped by 3 bases and J by 0 bases; unmatched bases: 8.

The chain employs TRBV10-1 and TRBJ2-4; 9 bases line up with TRBD1. This CDR3 comprises 16 residues. The V and J ends lost 7 bases and 1 base, in that order; junction bases with no gene match: 8. Germline V gene sequence: CDR1 WNHNN, CDR2 SYGVQD (reference sequence). The CDR3 nucleotides read TGCGCCAGCAAAACAGGGGGCGATTGGGCCAAAAACATTCAGTACTTC. It codes for CASKTGGDWAKNIQYF.

This sequence joins TRBV27 and TRBJ2-7; 12 nucleotides line up with TRBD2. V dropped 7 bases and J dropped 6; count of bases not matched to a gene: 4. The CDR3 has 13 amino acids. The V gene's germline CDR1 is MNHEY and CDR2 SMNVEV (reference sequence). CDR3 region: CASMLAGGLEQYF. In nucleotides, the CDR3 is TGTGCCAGCATGCTAGCGGGAGGGCTCGAGCAGTACTTC.

This clone showed up just a few times. This chain joins TRBV5-1 and TRBJ2-3; 9 bases are a match to TRBD1. The germline gives CDR1 SGHRS, CDR2 YFSETQ. This CDR3 spans 19 amino acids. Trimming cost V 0 bases and J 0 bases; bases outside gene matches: 11. CDR3 DNA sequence: TGCGCCAGCAGCTTGGCCCCTACGACAGGGGGAGTTAGCACAGATACGCAGTATTTT. It encodes CASSLAPTTGGVSTDTQYF.

The chain carries TRBV10-1 and TRBJ2-7, with TRBD1 as a possible D gene (5 bases). Germline CDR1 WNHNN, CDR2 SYGVQD (reference sequence). The V gene lost 8 bases and the J gene lost 6 bases, with 17 bases spanning the gap. This CDR3 is 13 amino acids long. CDR3 coding DNA: TGCGCCAGCTCAAAGGGGCTATACTCCGAGCAGTACTTC. Protein: CASSKGLYSEQYF.